The 29 T cell receptor beta chains reported below all come from one sample, sequenced in a study of preoperative IRX-2 immunotherapy in early breast cancer. Profiling relied on immunoSEQ multiplex PCR, and the TCRdb table lists in-frame clones only, not all of them. The data contain 35,000 to 40,000 clones, roughly four fifths of them singletons. Treatment indicated: preoperative locoregional IRX-2 cytokine immunotherapy. The source material was lymph node tissue, sampled after IRX-2 immunotherapy. These receptors were obtained from a human donor with breast cancer.

J is TRBJ1-1 and V is TRBV19; the D gene is possibly TRBD1 (6 bases). Germline V gives CDR1 LNHDA, CDR2 SQIVND (reference sequence). CDR3 length: 13 amino acids. Trimming shortened V by 6 bases and J by 6 bases, and 14 bases separated the two germline ends. CDR3 protein: CASSITGRPEAFF. In DNA form, the CDR3 reads TGTGCCAGTAGCATCACAGGGCGCCCTGAAGCTTTCTTT.

The V call is TRBV7-1, the J call TRBJ1-1; D not certain. TRBV7-1 carries the ORF label, with uncertain function. The CDR3 has 14 residues. The V end lost 4 bases, the J end lost 7 bases, and 16 bases lay between the germline ends. CDR3: CASSLENYRDEAFF. In DNA form, the CDR3 reads TGTGCCAGCAGCTTAGAAAACTACAGAGATGAAGCTTTCTTT.

The chain combines TRBV15 with TRBJ2-1; 7 bases match TRBD2. This CDR3 contains 16 residues. Germline assignment: CDR1 LNHNV and CDR2 YYDKDF (reference sequence). V shed 0 bases and J 9 bases; nucleotides not matched to a gene: 11. Here the CDR3 DNA reads TGTGCCACCAGCAGAGAGCCCAGCGGGATATTCGGTGAGCAGTTCTTC. Translated: CATSREPSGIFGEQFF.

The V and J genes are TRBV11-3 and TRBJ2-2, with TRBD1 identical over 8 bases. The CDR3 totals 15 residues. The germline V gene encodes CDR1 SGHNT and CDR2 YENEEA. Trimming cost V 4 bases and J 6 bases; bases outside gene matches: 7. CDR3 sequence: CASSSGQGGAGELFF. CDR3 coding DNA: TGTGCCAGCAGCTCTGGACAGGGTGGGGCCGGGGAGCTGTTTTTT.

By its share, this clone is medium-sized (0.01 to 0.1%). This chain joins TRBV11-3 and TRBJ1-4; TRBD1 matches 9 bases. The V and J ends lost 1 base and 7 bases, in that order; junction bases with no gene match: 7. In germline, CDR1 is SGHNT, CDR2 YENEEA. The length of the CDR3 is 16 residues. The CDR3 DNA reads TGTGCCAGCAGCTTAGGAGTGGGACAGGGTAGTGAAAAACTGTTTTTT. Translated, it gives CASSLGVGQGSEKLFF.

The chain combines TRBV1 with TRBJ1-5; TRBD1 is the table's D call, not checked against the DNA. TRBV1 has pseudogene status. This CDR3 spans 15 amino acids. The CDR3 DNA follows: TGCGCCAGCAGGCCAGGGTTGGCGAGCAATCAGCCCCAGCATTTT. It specifies CASRPGLASNQPQHF.

J is TRBJ1-1 and V is TRBV6-7; D is unresolved. TRBV6-7 is noted as an ORF with a role that remains uncertain. Trimming removed 5 bases at V and 1 base at J, with 11 bases between. This CDR3 contains 14 residues. The DNA for the CDR3 is TGTGCCAGCAGTCCGTACTGGCGGAACACTGAAGCTTTCTTT. It is translated as CASSPYWRNTEAFF.

This chain connects TRBV6-8 to TRBJ1-2; 9 bases match TRBD1. This CDR3 has 14 residues. CDR1 is MNHGY and CDR2 is SAAAGT in the germline V gene. The V gene end was trimmed by 4 bases and the J gene end by 6 bases; junction bases not matched to a gene: 6. This CDR3 is CASSSPGQGHGYTF. CDR3 in DNA: TGTGCCAGCAGTTCACCGGGACAGGGACATGGCTACACCTTC.

The rearrangement links TRBV7-6 to TRBJ1-2; TRBD1 might be the D (5 bases). Germline CDR1 is SGHVS and CDR2 is FNYEAQ. CDR3 length equals 15 residues. Trimming stripped 4 bases from V and 8 bases from J, with 20 bases between. The CDR3 DNA reads as TGTGCCAGCAGCTCCGGTTCCCCCAGGGAGAAAGGCTACACCTTC. It encodes CASSSGSPREKGYTF.

This sequence joins TRBV29-1 and TRBJ1-1, with D possibly being TRBD1 (5 bases). The CDR3 covers 15 residues. Germline V gene data show CDR1 as SQVTM and CDR2 as ANQGSEA. V was shortened by 2 bases and J by 1 base, with 14 bases between the two germline ends. The CDR3 loop is CSVEKAGRANTEAFF. The CDR3 bases are TGCAGCGTTGAAAAAGCGGGCAGGGCGAACACTGAAGCTTTCTTT.

The V call is TRBV1, the J call TRBJ2-1. TRBV1 counts as a pseudogene. The CDR3 has 15 amino acids. CDR3 coding DNA: TGCGCCAGCAGCCAAGTTGAGGGGATAATCAATGAGCAGTTCTTC. Translated: CASSQVEGIINEQFF.

This clone was detected only once. V is TRBV19 and J is TRBJ1-1, with D uncertain. V was trimmed by 7 bases and J by 4 bases, leaving 16 bases between them. Germline V gives CDR1 LNHDA, CDR2 SQIVND (reference sequence). The CDR3 length is 14 residues. For the CDR3, the DNA is TGTGCCAGTAACGACCCCAAGAGGGCCACTGAAGCTTTCTTT. It is translated as CASNDPKRATEAFF.

The CDR3 sequence is CASSSGQGAGTEAFF. The CDR3 nucleotides read TGCGCCAGCAGCTCGGGACAGGGGGCGGGCACTGAAGCTTTCTTT. V and J are TRBV5-1 and TRBJ1-1, with TRBD1 matching 12 bases. Per germline, CDR1 SGHRS and CDR2 YFSETQ. V dropped 3 bases and J dropped 4; count of bases not matched to a gene: 4. CDR3 length: 15 amino acids. The full variable domain, its missing parts supplied by reference TRBV5-1 and TRBJ1-1, is KAGVTQTPRYLIKTRGQQVTLSCSPISGHRSVSWYQQTPGQGLQFLFEYFSETQRNKGNFPGRFSGRQFSNSRSEMNVSTLELGDSALYLCASSSGQGAGTEAFFGQGTRLTVV.

The chain is built from TRBV30 and TRBJ2-3; D could derive from TRBD1 or TRBD2 (5 bases each). The CDR3 sequence is 15 residues long. With 4 bases removed from V and 5 bases from J, the gap between germline ends came to 19 bases. The germline gives CDR1 GTSNPN, CDR2 SVGIG (reference sequence). CDR3 protein: CAWMGESTARDTQYF. CDR3 coding DNA: TGTGCCTGGATGGGGGAATCAACAGCACGAGATACGCAGTATTTT.

V gene TRBV7-6 combines with J gene TRBJ1-1; D might be TRBD1 (6 bases). Trimming removed 5 bases from V and 1 base from J, with 14 bases in between. Germline CDR1 and CDR2: SGHVS and FNYEAQ. This CDR3 has 15 residues. CDR3 protein: CASSPSKGQNTEAFF. CDR3 in DNA: TGTGCCAGCAGCCCATCAAAGGGACAGAACACTGAAGCTTTCTTT.

This chain joins TRBV6-8 and TRBJ2-7, with 12 bases aligning to TRBD2. Trimming at V came to 7 bases and at J to 6 bases, leaving 10 bases not matched to a gene. Germline V gene lookup returns CDR1 MNHGY and CDR2 SAAAGT. This CDR3 has 15 amino acids. CDR3 region: CASTPRGLAGTEQYF. DNA for the CDR3: TGTGCCAGCACCCCACGAGGACTAGCGGGGACCGAGCAGTACTTC.

This chain connects TRBV30 to TRBJ2-5; possible D gene TRBD1, 6 bases. Trimming pared 1 base from V and 3 bases from J, leaving 9 bases between. This CDR3 has 13 amino acids. The germline gives CDR1 GTSNPN, CDR2 SVGIG (reference sequence). Here the CDR3 DNA reads TGTGCCTGGAGTGGGGACAACGAAGAGACCCAGTACTTC. This gives the protein CAWSGDNEETQYF.

This chain uses TRBV23-1 with TRBJ2-1; weak D call: TRBD1 (5 bases). TRBV23-1 is an ORF, and what it does is uncertain. V gave up 6 bases and J gave up 5 bases, with 17 bases separating them. The CDR3 runs to 15 residues. CDR3 bases: TGCGCCAGCAGCCAAGTGGTTCTGGGGCACAATGAGCAGTTCTTC. Its translation is CASSQVVLGHNEQFF.

The V call is TRBV10-2, the J call TRBJ2-1, with 13 nucleotides matching TRBD2. The CDR3 consists of 15 residues. Germline-derived CDR1 and CDR2 are WSHSY and SAAADI. The V gene end was trimmed by 4 bases and the J gene end by 9 bases; junction bases not matched to a gene: 6. The CDR3 region is CASSVTSGGAVEQFF. CDR3 DNA sequence: TGCGCCAGCAGTGTAACTAGCGGGGGGGCCGTTGAGCAGTTCTTC.

The rearrangement joins TRBV16 to TRBJ1-2; D is perhaps TRBD1 (6 bases). V dropped 1 base and J dropped 8 bases, with 20 bases sitting between them. CDR1 is KGHSY, CDR2 FQNENV, per germline. This CDR3 has 16 residues. The CDR3 loop reads CASSQFTQGLARGYTF. CDR3 sequence (DNA): TGTGCCAGCAGCCAATTTACCCAGGGGCTCGCTCGCGGCTACACCTTC. The full variable domain, rest sourced from reference TRBV16 and TRBJ1-2, is GEEVAQTPKHLVRGEGQKAKLYCAPIKGHSYVFWYQQVLKNEFKFLISFQNENVFDETGMPKERFSAKCLPNSPCSLEIQATKLEDSAVYFCASSQFTQGLARGYTFGSGTRLTVV.

V gene TRBV6-8 combines with J gene TRBJ2-7, with unresolved D. The ends were cut back, 1 base at V and 3 bases at J, with 13 bases in the middle. CDR1 is MNHGY, CDR2 SAAAGT, per germline. The CDR3 is 15 residues long. The CDR3, as DNA: TGTGCCAGCAGTTACTGGGCCAATTTAAACTACGAGCAGTACTTC. Protein sequence: CASSYWANLNYEQYF.

This chain links TRBV6-8 with TRBJ1-2; D not resolved. The length of the CDR3 is 15 residues. V was cut by 7 bases and J by 4 bases, with 19 bases left in between. Germline CDR1 reads MNHGY; CDR2 reads SAAAGT. The CDR3 DNA follows: TGTGCCAGCATAAGGCCGCTCGGAGTAGTCTATGGCTACACCTTC. Translating it yields CASIRPLGVVYGYTF.

This rearrangement joins TRBV11-3 to TRBJ1-2; D not resolved. CDR1 and CDR2 (germline): SGHNT, YENEEA. Trimming cost V 4 bases and J 6 bases, with 18 bases left between them. The CDR3 runs 15 residues. The CDR3 sequence is CASSSAIDPGNGYTF. CDR3 coding DNA: TGTGCCAGCAGCTCGGCCATAGATCCGGGGAATGGCTACACCTTC.

V is TRBV19 and J is TRBJ2-2; no definite D call. The CDR3 extends over 16 amino acids. Deletions cut 7 bases from V and 0 bases from J, with 15 bases between. Germline CDR1 and CDR2: LNHDA and SQIVND (reference sequence). CDR3 DNA sequence: TGTGCCAGTACTCCTCTGGGCGGCGCGAACACCGGGGAGCTGTTTTTT. This encodes CASTPLGGANTGELFF. The whole variable domain, remainder taken from reference TRBV19 and TRBJ2-2, is DGGITQSPKYLFRKEGQNVTLSCEQNLNHDAMYWYRQDPGQGLRLIYYSQIVNDFQKGDIAEGYSVSREKKESFPLTVTSAQKNPTAFYLCASTPLGGANTGELFFGEGSRLTVL.

This sequence joins TRBV2 and TRBJ1-1; D remains unclear. Germline V lookup: CDR1 SNHLY, CDR2 FYNNEI. Trimming shortened V by 3 bases and J by 0 bases, and 5 bases separated the two germline ends. The CDR3 is 13 residues long. This CDR3 is CASSEWVNTEAFF. The CDR3 DNA reads TGTGCCAGCAGTGAGTGGGTGAACACTGAAGCTTTCTTT.

The chain has TRBV23-1 and TRBJ2-7; 8 positions agree with TRBD2. TRBV23-1 belongs to the ORF category, with a function that is uncertain. Germline trimming cut 3 bases from V and 3 bases from J; bases unmatched to any gene: 7. This CDR3 has 15 amino acids. The CDR3 nucleotides read TGCGCCAGCAGTCATAGGACTAGCTGGGGCTACGAGCAGTACTTC. It is translated as CASSHRTSWGYEQYF.

Only one count was recorded for this clone. The chain carries TRBV5-1 and TRBJ1-2; 7 bases are shared with TRBD1. The CDR3 length is 15 residues. The V and J ends lost 0 bases and 0 bases, in that order; junction bases with no gene match: 2. CDR1 and CDR2 (germline): SGHRS, YFSETQ. The CDR3 DNA follows: TGCGCCAGCAGCTTGGCCCAGGGGGCTAACTATGGCTACACCTTC. Translated, it gives CASSLAQGANYGYTF. The full variable domain, its missing parts supplied by reference TRBV5-1 and TRBJ1-2, is KAGVTQTPRYLIKTRGQQVTLSCSPISGHRSVSWYQQTPGQGLQFLFEYFSETQRNKGNFPGRFSGRQFSNSRSEMNVSTLELGDSALYLCASSLAQGANYGYTFGSGTRLTVV.

A few counts support this clone. V and J are TRBV10-1 and TRBJ1-5; no clear D. Germline CDR1 is WNHNN and CDR2 is SYGVQD (reference sequence). V was shortened by 9 bases and J by 2 bases, with 11 bases between the two germline ends. The CDR3 totals 13 residues. The chain's CDR3 is CASSDIGNQPQHF. The CDR3, as DNA: TGCGCCAGTTCTGACATTGGCAATCAGCCCCAGCATTTT.

In this sample, this clone turned up a few times. J is TRBJ2-1 and V is TRBV15; 8 positions match TRBD2. The V gene end was trimmed by 0 bases and the J gene end by 1 base; junction bases not matched to a gene: 2. In germline, CDR1 is LNHNV, CDR2 YYDKDF (reference sequence). The CDR3 is made up of 16 amino acids. The CDR3 is CATSRDGGASYNEQFF. The CDR3 bases are TGTGCCACCAGCAGAGACGGGGGGGCGTCCTACAATGAGCAGTTCTTC. Based on the CDR3 plus reference TRBV15 and TRBJ2-1, the full variable domain is DAMVIQNPRYQVTQFGKPVTLSCSQTLNHNVMYWYQQKSSQAPKLLFHYYDKDFNNEADTPDNFQSRRPNTSFCFLDIRSPGLGDTAMYLCATSRDGGASYNEQFFGPGTRLTVL.